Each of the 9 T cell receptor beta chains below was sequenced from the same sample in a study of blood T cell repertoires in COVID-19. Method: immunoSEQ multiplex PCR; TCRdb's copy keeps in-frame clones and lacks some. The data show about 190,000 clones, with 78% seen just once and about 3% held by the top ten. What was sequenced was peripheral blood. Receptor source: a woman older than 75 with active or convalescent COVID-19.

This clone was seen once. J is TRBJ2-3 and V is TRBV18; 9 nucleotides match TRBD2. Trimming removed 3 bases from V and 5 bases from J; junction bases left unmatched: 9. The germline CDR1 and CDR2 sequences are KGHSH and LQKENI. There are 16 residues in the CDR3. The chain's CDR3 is CASSPPAGGPIDTQYF. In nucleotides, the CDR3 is TGTGCCAGCTCACCCCCAGCGGGGGGCCCAATAGATACGCAGTATTTT.

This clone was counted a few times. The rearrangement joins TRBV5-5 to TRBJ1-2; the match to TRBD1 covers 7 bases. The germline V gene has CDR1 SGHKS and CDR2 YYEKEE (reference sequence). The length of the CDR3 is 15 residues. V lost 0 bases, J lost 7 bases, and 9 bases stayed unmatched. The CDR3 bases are TGTGCCAGCAGCTTGGCCCGGCAGGGGGGTAGTGGCTACACCTTC. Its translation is CASSLARQGGSGYTF.

CDR3 protein: CASSPPTSAMAKNIQYF. CDR3 nucleotide sequence: TGTGCCAGCTCACCACCGACTAGCGCAATGGCCAAAAACATTCAGTACTTC. V is TRBV18 and J is TRBJ2-4; 8 nucleotides align to TRBD2. Per the germline V gene, CDR1 is KGHSH and CDR2 is LQKENI. J lost 1 base, V lost 0 bases, and 5 bases had no gene match. CDR3 size: 17 residues.

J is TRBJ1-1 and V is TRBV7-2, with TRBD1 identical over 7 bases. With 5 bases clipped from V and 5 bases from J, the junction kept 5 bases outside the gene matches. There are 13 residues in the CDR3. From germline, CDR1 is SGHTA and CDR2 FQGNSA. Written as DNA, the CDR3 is TGTGCCAGCAGCATACAGGGGATAACTGAAGCTTTCTTT. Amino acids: CASSIQGITEAFF.

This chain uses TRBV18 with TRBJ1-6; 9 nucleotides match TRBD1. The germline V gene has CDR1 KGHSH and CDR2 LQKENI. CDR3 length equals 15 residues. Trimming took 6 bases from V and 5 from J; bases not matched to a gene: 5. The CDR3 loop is CASSAGQGNNSPLHF. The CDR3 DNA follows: TGTGCCAGCTCGGCGGGACAGGGTAATAATTCACCCCTCCACTTT.

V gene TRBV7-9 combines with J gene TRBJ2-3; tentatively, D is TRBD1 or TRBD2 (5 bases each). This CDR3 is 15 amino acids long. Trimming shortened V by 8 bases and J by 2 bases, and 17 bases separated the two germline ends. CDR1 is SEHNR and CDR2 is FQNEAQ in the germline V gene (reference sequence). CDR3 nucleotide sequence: TGTGCCAGCTCCAGGGCGGGTCTTGACACAGATACGCAGTATTTT. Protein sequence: CASSRAGLDTDTQYF.

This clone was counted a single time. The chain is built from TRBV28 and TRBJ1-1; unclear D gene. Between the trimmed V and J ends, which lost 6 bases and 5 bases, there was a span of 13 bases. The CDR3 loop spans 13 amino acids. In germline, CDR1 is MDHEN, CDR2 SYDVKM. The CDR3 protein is CASRQDPDTEAFF. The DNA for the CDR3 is TGTGCCAGCAGGCAGGATCCGGATACTGAAGCTTTCTTT.

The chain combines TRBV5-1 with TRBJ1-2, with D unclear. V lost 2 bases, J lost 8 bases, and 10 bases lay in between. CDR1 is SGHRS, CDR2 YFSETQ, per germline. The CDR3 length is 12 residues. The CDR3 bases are TGCGCCAGCAGCTTTCCCCCGGGAGGCTACACCTTC. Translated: CASSFPPGGYTF.

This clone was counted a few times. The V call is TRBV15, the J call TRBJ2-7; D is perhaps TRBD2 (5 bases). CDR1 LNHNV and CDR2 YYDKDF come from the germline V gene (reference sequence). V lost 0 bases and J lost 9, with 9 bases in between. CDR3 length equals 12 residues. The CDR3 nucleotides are TGTGCCACCAGCAGAGATGTGGGAGTGCAGTACTTC. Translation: CATSRDVGVQYF.